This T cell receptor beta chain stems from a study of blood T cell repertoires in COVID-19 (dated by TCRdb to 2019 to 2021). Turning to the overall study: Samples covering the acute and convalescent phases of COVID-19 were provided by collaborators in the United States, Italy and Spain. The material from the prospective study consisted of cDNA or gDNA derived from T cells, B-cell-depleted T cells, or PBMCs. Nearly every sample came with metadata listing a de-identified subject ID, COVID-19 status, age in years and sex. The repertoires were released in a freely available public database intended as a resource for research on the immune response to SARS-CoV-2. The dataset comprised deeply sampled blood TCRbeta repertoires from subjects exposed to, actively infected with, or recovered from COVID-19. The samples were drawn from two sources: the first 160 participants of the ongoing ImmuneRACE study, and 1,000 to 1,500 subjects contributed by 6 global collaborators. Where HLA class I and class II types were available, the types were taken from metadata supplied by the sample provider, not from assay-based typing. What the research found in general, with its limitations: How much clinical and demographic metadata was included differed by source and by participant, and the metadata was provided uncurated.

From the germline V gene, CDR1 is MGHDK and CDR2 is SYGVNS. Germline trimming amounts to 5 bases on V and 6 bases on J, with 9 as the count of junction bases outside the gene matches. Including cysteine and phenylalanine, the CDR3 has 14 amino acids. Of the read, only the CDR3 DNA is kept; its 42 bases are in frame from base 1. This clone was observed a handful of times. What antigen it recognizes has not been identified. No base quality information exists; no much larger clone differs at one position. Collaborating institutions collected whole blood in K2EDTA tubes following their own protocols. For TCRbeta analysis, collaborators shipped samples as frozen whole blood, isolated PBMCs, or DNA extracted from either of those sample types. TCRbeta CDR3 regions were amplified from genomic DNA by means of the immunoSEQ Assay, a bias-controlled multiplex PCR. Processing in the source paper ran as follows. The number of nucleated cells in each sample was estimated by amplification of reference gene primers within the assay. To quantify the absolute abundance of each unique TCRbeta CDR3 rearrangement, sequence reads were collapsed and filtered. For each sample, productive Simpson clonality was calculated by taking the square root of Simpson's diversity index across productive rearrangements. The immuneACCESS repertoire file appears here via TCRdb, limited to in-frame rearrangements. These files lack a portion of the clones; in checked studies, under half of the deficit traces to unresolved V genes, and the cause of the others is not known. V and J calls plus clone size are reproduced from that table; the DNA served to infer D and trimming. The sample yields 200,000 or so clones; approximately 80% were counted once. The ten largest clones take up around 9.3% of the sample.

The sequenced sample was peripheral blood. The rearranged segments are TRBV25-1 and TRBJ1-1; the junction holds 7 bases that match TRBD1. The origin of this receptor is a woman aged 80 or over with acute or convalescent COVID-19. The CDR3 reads CASSPQGRNPEAFF. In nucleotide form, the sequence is TGTGCCAGCAGTCCACAGGGGAGAAATCCTGAAGCTTTCTTT.